These 2 T cell receptor beta chains were all obtained from the same sample, sequenced in a study of blood T cell repertoires in COVID-19. Assay: immunoSEQ multiplex PCR; the TCRdb copy retains only in-frame clones and omits some. The table has around 160,000 clones, 75% to 90% seen once. Sequencing was performed on peripheral blood. These receptors were obtained from a woman aged 60-75 years with COVID-19, enrolled during active disease.

CDR3 region: CASSLTASGLYYEQYF. The CDR3 nucleotides read TGTGCCAGCAGCCTTACCGCTAGCGGGCTATACTACGAGCAGTACTTC. The genes are TRBV11-1 and TRBJ2-7; TRBD2 matches at 8 bases. Germline lookup yields CDR1 SGHAT and CDR2 FQDESV (reference sequence). Trimming at V came to 5 bases and at J to 3 bases, leaving 12 bases not matched to a gene. The CDR3 consists of 16 residues.

The rearrangement links TRBV6-5 to TRBJ2-2; perhaps TRBD1 as D (5 bases). V was cut by 2 bases and J by 0 bases, with 7 bases left in between. The CDR3 consists of 15 residues. CDR1 is MNHEY, CDR2 SVGAGI, per germline. CDR3 sequence: CASSYDSANTGELFF. As DNA, the CDR3 is TGTGCCAGCAGTTACGACAGCGCGAACACCGGGGAGCTGTTTTTT.